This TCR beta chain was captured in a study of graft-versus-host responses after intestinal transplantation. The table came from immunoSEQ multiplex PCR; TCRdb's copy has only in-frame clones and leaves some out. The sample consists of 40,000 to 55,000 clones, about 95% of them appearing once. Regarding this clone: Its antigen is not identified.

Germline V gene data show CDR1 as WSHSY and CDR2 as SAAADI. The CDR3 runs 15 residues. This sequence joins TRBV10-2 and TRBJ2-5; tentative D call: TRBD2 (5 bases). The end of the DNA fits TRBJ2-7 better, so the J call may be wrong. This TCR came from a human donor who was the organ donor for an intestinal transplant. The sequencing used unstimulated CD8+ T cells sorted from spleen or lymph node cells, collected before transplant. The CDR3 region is CASSDLGVGSYEQYF. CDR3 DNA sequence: TGCGCCAGCAGCGACCTCGGGGTTGGCTCCTACGAGCAGTACTTC.